Below are 21 T cell receptor beta chains sequenced from a single sample in a study of cytomegalovirus exposure and HLA in healthy donors. The study ran its PCR with 60 Vbeta and 13 Jbeta primers. Assay: immunoSEQ multiplex PCR; the TCRdb copy retains only in-frame clones and omits some. Found here are approximately 180,000 clones, just over 75% of them singletons; the top ten hold 1.4%. Material for sequencing was PBMCs. Receptor source: a woman aged 30 to 39 in good health and CMV-seropositive.

The chain recombines TRBV11-2 with TRBJ2-3, with 8 bases matching TRBD2. Trimming at V came to 1 base and at J to 0 bases, leaving 9 bases not matched to a gene. The germline V gene has CDR1 SGHAT and CDR2 FQNNGV. The CDR3 consists of 18 residues. In DNA form, the CDR3 reads TGTGCCAGCAGCTTAGGCAGCGGGAGAGGGACTAGCACAGATACGCAGTATTTT. Its protein is CASSLGSGRGTSTDTQYF.

This clone appeared a few times. The chain uses TRBV6-6 and TRBJ1-1; 7 bases align to TRBD1. This CDR3 is 13 amino acids long. CDR1 is MNHNY, CDR2 SVGAGI, per germline (reference sequence). V shed 2 bases, J shed 3 bases, and the junction held 0 bases outside the gene matches. CDR3 residues: CASSYGQDTEAFF. The CDR3 DNA sequence: TGTGCCAGCAGTTACGGACAGGACACTGAAGCTTTCTTT.

This clone appeared a few times. The J gene is TRBJ2-7, the V gene TRBV28, with 8 bases identical to TRBD2. Germline CDR1 MDHEN, CDR2 SYDVKM. Trimming at V came to 7 bases and at J to 0 bases, leaving 11 bases not matched to a gene. The CDR3 covers 16 residues. CDR3 amino acids: CASISGGTQSSYEQYF. DNA for the CDR3: TGTGCCAGCATCTCGGGGGGGACTCAGAGCTCCTACGAGCAGTACTTC.

This clone was recorded only once. V gene TRBV7-7 combines with J gene TRBJ2-5; D perhaps matches TRBD2 (6 bases). Germline CDR1 reads SSHAT; CDR2 reads FNYEAQ (reference sequence). Trimming left V 4 bases short and J 3 bases short, with 18 bases between. The CDR3 consists of 16 residues. The CDR3 loop reads CASSSDLEGEEETQYF. Here the CDR3 DNA reads TGTGCCAGCAGCTCCGATTTGGAGGGAGAGGAAGAGACCCAGTACTTC.

As concerns this clone: At one boundary the junction diverges from the germline segment, which might be a read error. The rearrangement links TRBV6-5 to TRBJ1-3; D remains ambiguous. Germline CDR1 and CDR2: MNHEY and SVGAGI. This CDR3 is built from 16 residues. The CDR3 reads CVSSLNPGSSGNTIYF. Here the CDR3 DNA reads TGTGTCAGCAGTTTAAATCCAGGTAGCTCTGGAAACACCATATATTTT.

This clone was picked up one time. This chain uses TRBV4-1 with TRBJ2-5; perhaps TRBD1 as D (6 bases). V was trimmed by 4 bases and J by 5 bases, leaving 14 bases between them. This CDR3 comprises 14 residues. Germline values: CDR1 MGHRA, CDR2 YSYEKL. Here the CDR3 DNA reads TGCGCCAGCAGCCCAGGACAGAATACGGAGACCCAGTACTTC. Translated: CASSPGQNTETQYF.

This clone was counted once. The chain employs TRBV4-1 and TRBJ2-3; 8 bases align to TRBD2. The germline gives CDR1 MGHRA, CDR2 YSYEKL. Unmatched junction bases numbered 6, after V lost 2 bases and J lost 8 bases. The CDR3 loop spans 14 amino acids. CDR3 nucleotides: TGCGCCAGCAGCCAAAATGGACTAGCCGGTACGCAGTATTTT. This translates into CASSQNGLAGTQYF.

The rearrangement links TRBV5-1 to TRBJ2-5, with D tentatively TRBD2 (5 bases). Germline-derived CDR1 and CDR2 are SGHRS and YFSETQ. V was pared by 0 bases and J by 2 bases, with 11 bases between. The CDR3 loop spans 15 amino acids. The CDR3 loop reads CASSLVQTGQETQYF. CDR3 nucleotide sequence: TGCGCCAGCAGCTTGGTGCAGACGGGGCAAGAGACCCAGTACTTC.

This chain uses TRBV4-3 with TRBJ1-1; unclear D gene. The CDR3 sequence is 13 residues long. Trimming left V 4 bases short and J 3 bases short, with 9 bases between. The V gene's germline CDR1 is LGHNA and CDR2 YSLEER. The CDR3 sequence: CASSPTVDTEAFF. The CDR3 DNA is TGCGCCAGCAGCCCAACGGTGGACACTGAAGCTTTCTTT.

The chain has TRBV10-3 and TRBJ2-6; a possible D gene is TRBD2 (6 bases). Germline values: CDR1 ENHRY, CDR2 SYGVKD. This CDR3 region has 16 residues. V was cut by 4 bases and J by 2 bases, with 12 bases left in between. CDR3 loop: CAISVVRETGANVLTF. CDR3 in DNA: TGTGCCATCAGTGTTGTCCGGGAGACTGGGGCCAACGTCCTGACTTTC.

Only a few counts were recorded for this clone. The chain couples TRBV12-2 to TRBJ2-2; the listed D gene, TRBD2, was not tested against the DNA. TRBV12-2 is noted as a pseudogene. The CDR3 contains 13 residues. The CDR3 region is CASRHRSPGELFF. The CDR3 DNA reads TGTGCAAGTCGCCATAGGAGCCCCGGGGAGCTGTTTTTT.

Points on this clone: The sample holds other DNA sequences that translate to the same CDR3. This sequence joins TRBV5-6 and TRBJ2-7; TRBD1 aligns across 8 bases. Germline assignment: CDR1 SGHDT and CDR2 YYEEEE. V gave up 2 bases and J gave up 4 bases; unmatched junction bases: 5. This CDR3 has 14 residues. The CDR3 coding sequence is TGTGCCAGCAGCTTAGGACAGGGTAGATACGAGCAGTACTTC. Protein: CASSLGQGRYEQYF.

The chain links TRBV9 to TRBJ2-5; 9 nucleotides match TRBD1. The germline CDR1 and CDR2 sequences are SGDLS and YYNGEE. The CDR3 has 15 amino acids. The ends lost 0 bases at V and 5 bases at J; junction bases unmatched: 5. DNA of the CDR3: TGTGCCAGCAGCGTAGAGGGACAGGGCCGGGAGACCCAGTACTTC. This sequence encodes CASSVEGQGRETQYF.

The sample holds a few counts of this clone. V is TRBV6-6 and J is TRBJ2-7; 7 nucleotides line up with TRBD1. Trimming at V came to 6 bases and at J to 2 bases, leaving 7 bases not matched to a gene. CDR3 size: 14 residues. In germline, CDR1 is MNHNY, CDR2 SVGAGI (reference sequence). The CDR3 DNA sequence: TGTGCCAGCAGGAAGGCGCAGGGGGCCTACGAGCAGTACTTC. Protein sequence: CASRKAQGAYEQYF.

This clone was detected only a few times. V and J are TRBV7-6 and TRBJ2-7; TRBD2 agrees at 12 bases. V dropped 1 base and J dropped 6; count of bases not matched to a gene: 4. Germline V gives CDR1 SGHVS, CDR2 FNYEAQ. This CDR3 spans 15 amino acids. The CDR3 DNA is TGTGCCAGCAGCTTAGAAACTAGCGGGAGGACCGAGCAGTACTTC. It is translated as CASSLETSGRTEQYF. The full variable domain, rest sourced from reference TRBV7-6 and TRBJ2-7, is GAGVSQSPRYKVTKRGQDVALRCDPISGHVSLYWYRQALGQGPEFLTYFNYEAQQDKSGLPNDRFSAERPEGSISTLTIQRTEQRDSAMYRCASSLETSGRTEQYFGPGTRLTVT.

The gene calls are TRBV25-1 and TRBJ1-2, with TRBD1 matching 8 bases. This CDR3 comprises 12 residues. Per the germline V gene, CDR1 is MGHDK and CDR2 is SYGVNS. Trimming took 7 bases from V and 7 from J; bases not matched to a gene: 5. Here the CDR3 reads CASTTGGLGYTF. CDR3 nucleotides: TGTGCCAGCACAACAGGGGGACTTGGCTACACCTTC.

This chain links TRBV30 with TRBJ2-3; D is possibly TRBD2 (5 bases). The CDR3 runs to 17 residues. Germline-derived CDR1 and CDR2 are GTSNPN and SVGIG (reference sequence). Between the trimmed V and J ends, which lost 3 bases and 2 bases, there was a span of 21 bases. This CDR3 is CAWSPGIGRTTTDTQYF. CDR3 DNA sequence: TGTGCCTGGAGCCCGGGGATTGGCCGCACAACCACAGATACGCAGTATTTT.

The chain is built from TRBV30 and TRBJ1-5; possible D gene TRBD1, 5 bases. The V and J ends lost 2 bases and 0 bases respectively, with 14 bases between them. Germline CDR1 GTSNPN, CDR2 SVGIG (reference sequence). The CDR3 spans 16 residues. CDR3 residues: CAWSSPGGYSNQPQHF. DNA for the CDR3: TGTGCCTGGAGTTCCCCCGGGGGGTATAGCAATCAGCCCCAGCATTTT.

The chain is built from TRBV9 and TRBJ2-1; TRBD1 agrees at 8 bases. This CDR3 has 17 amino acids. CDR1 is SGDLS and CDR2 is YYNGEE in the germline V gene. J lost 7 bases, V lost 4 bases, and 16 bases had no gene match. The CDR3 loop reads CASSSRDARTGKNEQFF. For the CDR3, the DNA is TGTGCCAGCAGCTCCCGAGATGCCAGGACAGGGAAGAATGAGCAGTTCTTC.

The CDR3 loop is CASSPSPGSRETQYF. CDR3 nucleotide sequence: TGCGCCAGCAGCCCTTCCCCCGGGAGTCGAGAGACCCAGTACTTC. The V call is TRBV4-1, the J call TRBJ2-5, with D perhaps matching TRBD2 (6 bases). V was shortened by 4 bases and J by 4 bases, with 16 bases between the two germline ends. CDR1 MGHRA and CDR2 YSYEKL come from the germline V gene. This CDR3 spans 15 amino acids.

In its sample, this clone was seen a few times. The same CDR3 is also encoded by other DNA sequences in this sample. The chain recombines TRBV5-1 with TRBJ1-5; the match to TRBD1 covers 7 bases. V lost 0 bases and J lost 5; bases outside the gene matches: 2. Germline lookup yields CDR1 SGHRS and CDR2 YFSETQ. CDR3 length equals 14 residues. This CDR3 is CASSLGQGDQPQHF. CDR3 nucleotides: TGCGCCAGCAGCTTGGGACAGGGCGATCAGCCCCAGCATTTT.